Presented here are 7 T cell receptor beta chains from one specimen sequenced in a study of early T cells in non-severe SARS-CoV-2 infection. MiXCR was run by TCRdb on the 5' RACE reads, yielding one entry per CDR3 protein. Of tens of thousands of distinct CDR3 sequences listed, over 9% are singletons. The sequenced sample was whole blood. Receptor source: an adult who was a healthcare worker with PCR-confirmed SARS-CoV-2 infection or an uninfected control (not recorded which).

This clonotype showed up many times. The CDR3 loop reads CASRWTSGGDPQETQYF. The CDR3 DNA reads as TGTGCCAGCCGATGGACTAGCGGGGGGGACCCTCAAGAGACCCAGTACTTC. The J gene is TRBJ2-5, the V gene TRBV7-9, with 15 bases matching TRBD2. Germline loops: CDR1 SEHNR, CDR2 FQNEAQ (reference sequence). With V trimmed by 8 bases and J by 2 bases, 9 bases remained unmatched. CDR3 length: 17 amino acids.

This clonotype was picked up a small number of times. Here the CDR3 reads CASSTSSLNTGELFF. The CDR3, as DNA: TGTGCCAGTTCAACGTCGAGCCTAAACACCGGGGAGCTGTTTTTT. V usage is TRBV19 and J usage is TRBJ2-2; D remains ambiguous. Germline V gene sequence: CDR1 LNHDA, CDR2 SQIVND (reference sequence). The CDR3 spans 15 residues. Trimming took 8 bases from V and 2 from J, leaving 15 bases between them.

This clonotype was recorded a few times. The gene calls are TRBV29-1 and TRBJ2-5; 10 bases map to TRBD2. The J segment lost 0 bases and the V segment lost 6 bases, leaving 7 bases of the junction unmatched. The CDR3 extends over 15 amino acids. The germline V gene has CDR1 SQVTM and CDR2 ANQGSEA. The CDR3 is CSVPDTSGNQETQYF. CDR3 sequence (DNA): TGCAGCGTGCCCGATACTAGCGGGAACCAAGAGACCCAGTACTTC.

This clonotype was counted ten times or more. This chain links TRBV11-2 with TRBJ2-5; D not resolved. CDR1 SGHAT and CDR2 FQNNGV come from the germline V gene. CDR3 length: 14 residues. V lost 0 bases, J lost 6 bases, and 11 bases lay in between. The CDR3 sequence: CASSLDGTKQTQYF. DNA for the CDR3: TGTGCCAGCAGCTTAGACGGTACCAAACAGACCCAGTACTTC.

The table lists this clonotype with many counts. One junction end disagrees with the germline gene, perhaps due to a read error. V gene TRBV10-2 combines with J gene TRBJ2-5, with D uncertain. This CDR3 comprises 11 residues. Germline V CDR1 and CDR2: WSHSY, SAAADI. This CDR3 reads CASSIQETQYF. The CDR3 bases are TGTGCCAGCAGCATCCAAGAGACCCAGTACTTC.

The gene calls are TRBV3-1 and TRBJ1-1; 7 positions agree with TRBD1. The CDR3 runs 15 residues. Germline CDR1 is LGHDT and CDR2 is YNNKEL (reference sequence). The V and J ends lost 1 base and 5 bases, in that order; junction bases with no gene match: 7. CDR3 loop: CASSQVQGSTTEAFF. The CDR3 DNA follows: TGTGCCAGCAGCCAAGTACAGGGGAGTACTACTGAAGCTTTCTTT.

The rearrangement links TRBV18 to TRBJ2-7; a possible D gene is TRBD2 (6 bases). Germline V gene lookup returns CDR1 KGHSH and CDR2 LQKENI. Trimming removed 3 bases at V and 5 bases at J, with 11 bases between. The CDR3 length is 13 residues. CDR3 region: CASSPGRVNEQYF. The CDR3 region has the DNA TGTGCCAGCTCACCCGGGAGAGTCAACGAGCAGTACTTC.